These 5 T cell receptor beta chains were all obtained from the same sample, sequenced in a study of CD8+ T cells in alopecia areata. Treatment given: oral pan-JAK inhibitor, 5-10 mg twice daily. In each case, RNA was isolated and then reverse transcribed into cDNA as the sequencing template. Clones were sequenced by immunoSEQ multiplex PCR, and TCRdb holds only the in-frame ones, with some missing. The table records hundreds of thousands of clones, about 60% of them present only once. Sequencing was performed on CD4+ T cells sorted from blood, taken around week 54, from a patient treated with tofacitinib. The receptor source for this set is a human donor with alopecia areata.

The chain links TRBV9 to TRBJ1-1; the D is unclear. The CDR3 consists of 13 residues. The germline CDR1 and CDR2 sequences are SGDLS and YYNGEE. The V and J ends lost 0 bases and 5 bases respectively, with 8 bases between them. The CDR3 sequence: CASSVEVGTEAFF. CDR3 DNA: TGTGCCAGCAGCGTAGAGGTGGGAACTGAAGCTTTCTTT. Full variable domain (missing parts from reference TRBV9 and TRBJ1-1): DSGVTQTPKHLITATGQRVTLRCSPRSGDLSVYWYQQSLDQGLQFLIQYYNGEERAKGNILERFSAQQFPDLHSELNLSSLELGDSALYFCASSVEVGTEAFFGQGTRLTVV.

This clone came up a few times. The chain recombines TRBV13 with TRBJ1-3; D gene ambiguous. The CDR3 is 14 amino acids. The V and J ends lost 4 bases and 4 bases respectively, with 11 bases between them. Germline CDR1 PRHDT, CDR2 FYEKMQ (reference sequence). The CDR3 DNA is TGTGCCAGCAGCTCCTCTCGGGCCGGAAACACCATATATTTT. This gives the protein CASSSSRAGNTIYF.

The chain employs TRBV30 and TRBJ2-7; 12 bases agree with TRBD2. The J segment lost 7 bases and the V segment lost 5 bases, leaving 6 bases of the junction unmatched. Germline CDR1 and CDR2: GTSNPN and SVGIG (reference sequence). This CDR3 comprises 13 residues. The CDR3 bases are TGTGCCTGGGGACTAGCGGGATCTGGGGAGCAGTACTTC. This translates into CAWGLAGSGEQYF.

The V call is TRBV12-5, the J call TRBJ2-5, with D perhaps TRBD1 (6 bases). The germline gives CDR1 LGHNT, CDR2 FRNRAP. The CDR3 contains 13 residues. Trimming pared 6 bases from V and 2 bases from J, leaving 10 bases between. The CDR3 here is CASGTDSQETQYF. The CDR3, as DNA: TGTGCTAGTGGAACGGACAGTCAAGAGACCCAGTACTTC.

The table lists this clone with a few counts. V is TRBV30 and J is TRBJ2-5; D is perhaps TRBD2 (5 bases). V lost 3 bases, J lost 5 bases, and 13 bases lay in between. The CDR3 contains 13 residues. Germline V gene sequence: CDR1 GTSNPN, CDR2 SVGIG (reference sequence). The CDR3 coding sequence is TGTGCCTGGAGCTCGGGGAGAGGGGAGACCCAGTACTTC. It is translated as CAWSSGRGETQYF. The variable domain in full, completed from reference TRBV30 and TRBJ2-5, reads SQTIHQWPATLVQPVGSPLSLECTVEGTSNPNLYWYRQAAGRGLQLLFYSVGIGQISSEVPQNLSASRPQDRQFILSSKKLLLSDSGFYLCAWSSGRGETQYFGPGTRLLVL.